The sequence of this T cell receptor beta chain was determined in a study of response to subunit inactivated influenza vaccine. Whole-study findings and limits: It was the authors' suggestion that each seasonal influenza vaccination recruits few new T cells.

CDR1 is MDHEN and CDR2 is SYDVKM in the germline V gene. The CDR3 has 12 amino acids. After removal of 8 bases from V and 8 bases from J, the junction contained 5 bases not matched to a gene. This clonotype was recorded only once. Antigen unknown. TCRdb fed the RT-PCR reads into MiXCR, producing one record per CDR3 protein. The table lists under 950,000 distinct CDR3 sequences, roughly 20% of them singletons. The TCR was taken from a man aged 45 to 65 who received an inactivated influenza vaccine. V and J are TRBV28 and TRBJ2-1, with 8 bases that match TRBD1. The sample in question was PBMCs from blood, obtained around 5 days after vaccination. In nucleotides, the CDR3 is TGTGCCAGCCGGACAGGGTATCATGAGCAGTTCTTC. Protein sequence: CASRTGYHEQFF. Combining the CDR3 with reference TRBV28 and TRBJ2-1 gives the whole variable domain DVKVTQSSRYLVKRTGEKVFLECVQDMDHENMFWYRQDPGLGLRLIYFSYDVKMKEKGDIPEGYSVSREKKERFSLILESASTNQTSMYLCASRTGYHEQFFGPGTRLTVL.